The 12 T cell receptor beta chains below all came from one sample that was sequenced in a study of control samples from healthy donors and cancer patients. Sequenced by immunoSEQ multiplex PCR; TCRdb stores in-frame clones only, minus some. The data show more than 90,000 clones, around 88% seen once. Material for sequencing was blood. Source of these receptors: a man in his thirties or forties in good health.

The V and J genes are TRBV7-8 and TRBJ1-4; D gene ambiguous. Trimming shortened V by 3 bases and J by 7 bases, and 18 bases separated the two germline ends. Germline CDR1 and CDR2: SGHVS and FQNEAQ. The CDR3 is 16 residues long. The CDR3 DNA sequence: TGTGCCAGCAGCTTGGAGCACAGTGATCTCGGTGAAAAACTGTTTTTT. It yields the protein CASSLEHSDLGEKLFF.

The chain links TRBV7-3 to TRBJ2-1; TRBD1 might be the D (5 bases). This CDR3 has 15 amino acids. V shed 2 bases and J shed 2 bases, with 10 bases lying between them. Germline V gene sequence: CDR1 SGHTA, CDR2 FQGTGA. The CDR3 reads CASSLGQGPYNEQFF. The CDR3 DNA reads as TGTGCCAGCAGCTTAGGGCAGGGTCCCTACAATGAGCAGTTCTTC.

V and J are TRBV6-5 and TRBJ2-2; no firm D call. The CDR3 sequence is 11 residues long. CDR1 is MNHEY and CDR2 is SVGAGI in the germline V gene. The V end lost 4 bases, the J end lost 4 bases, and 1 base lay between the germline ends. CDR3 amino acids: CASSSTGELFF. CDR3 sequence (DNA): TGTGCCAGCAGTTCCACCGGGGAGCTGTTTTTT.

V is TRBV7-7 and J is TRBJ2-5; 8 positions agree with TRBD1. The junction had 6 bases not matched to a gene; V was cut back by 1 base and J by 5 bases. The V gene's germline CDR1 is SSHAT and CDR2 FNYEAQ (reference sequence). The CDR3 is made up of 15 amino acids. The CDR3 spells CASSLGTGYQETQYF. CDR3 sequence (DNA): TGTGCCAGCAGCTTAGGGACAGGGTATCAGGAGACCCAGTACTTC. The variable domain in full, completed from reference TRBV7-7 and TRBJ2-5, reads GAGVSQSPRYKVTKRGQDVTLRCDPISSHATLYWYQQALGQGPEFLTYFNYEAQPDKSGLPSDRFSAERPEGSISTLTIQRTEQRDSAMYRCASSLGTGYQETQYFGPGTRLLVL.

V usage is TRBV5-4 and J usage is TRBJ1-2; D unresolved. With 3 bases removed from V and 4 bases from J, the gap between germline ends came to 7 bases. This CDR3 is 12 amino acids long. Germline CDR1 is SGHNT and CDR2 is YYREEE (reference sequence). CDR3 nucleotide sequence: TGTGCCAGCAGCTCGGGCAGCTATGGCTACACCTTC. Encoded protein: CASSSGSYGYTF.

This clone has a single count. The genes are TRBV28 and TRBJ1-4; weak D call: TRBD1 (5 bases). The germline V and J ends were trimmed by 3 bases and 7 bases, with 18 bases remaining between them. CDR1 MDHEN and CDR2 SYDVKM come from the germline V gene. This CDR3 has 16 amino acids. CDR3 DNA: TGTGCCAGCAGTTTCCAAAGCGGGGGGGTCACTGAAAAACTGTTTTTT. Protein product: CASSFQSGGVTEKLFF.

This rearrangement joins TRBV7-9 to TRBJ2-3; 7 bases are a match to TRBD1. Germline CDR1 SEHNR, CDR2 FQNEAQ (reference sequence). The CDR3 spans 13 residues. V gave up 8 bases and J gave up 0 bases; unmatched junction bases: 2. The CDR3 sequence: CASSTGSTDTQYF. The CDR3 region has the DNA TGTGCCAGCTCGACAGGGAGCACAGATACGCAGTATTTT.

V gene TRBV6-1 combines with J gene TRBJ2-5; 9 nucleotides agree with TRBD1. V was clipped by 0 bases and J by 5 bases; unmatched bases: 7. The germline V gene has CDR1 MNHNS and CDR2 SASEGT. The CDR3 loop spans 16 amino acids. CDR3 DNA: TGTGCCAGCAGTGAAGCGCTGAGTGGGACAGGGGAGACCCAGTACTTC. Translating gives CASSEALSGTGETQYF.

The chain recombines TRBV4-3 with TRBJ2-5; D unresolved. V dropped 3 bases and J dropped 7 bases, with 18 bases sitting between them. CDR1 and CDR2 (germline): LGHNA, YSLEER. This CDR3 contains 15 residues. This chain's CDR3 is CASSQDPLYSRTQYF. As DNA, the CDR3 is TGCGCCAGCAGCCAGGATCCACTCTACTCGCGGACCCAGTACTTC.

This clone was seen just once. This sequence joins TRBV4-3 and TRBJ1-1; D unclear. The CDR3 spans 14 residues. Germline-derived CDR1 and CDR2 are LGHNA and YSLEER. Trimming shortened V by 0 bases and J by 0 bases, and 5 bases separated the two germline ends. The chain's CDR3 is CASSQDMLNTEAFF. DNA of the CDR3: TGCGCCAGCAGCCAAGATATGTTGAACACTGAAGCTTTCTTT.

The gene calls are TRBV5-1 and TRBJ2-3, with 11 bases that match TRBD2. The V gene end was trimmed by 4 bases and the J gene end by 0 bases; junction bases not matched to a gene: 16. The V gene's germline CDR1 is SGHRS and CDR2 YFSETQ. The CDR3 sequence is 20 residues long. The CDR3 region has the DNA TGCGCCAGCAGCACCTCCTTTGGTAGCGGGAGGGCCGGGAGCACAGATACGCAGTATTTT. Translating gives CASSTSFGSGRAGSTDTQYF. The full variable domain, its missing parts supplied by reference TRBV5-1 and TRBJ2-3, is KAGVTQTPRYLIKTRGQQVTLSCSPISGHRSVSWYQQTPGQGLQFLFEYFSETQRNKGNFPGRFSGRQFSNSRSEMNVSTLELGDSALYLCASSTSFGSGRAGSTDTQYFGPGTRLTVL.

The chain joins TRBV18 to TRBJ1-1; no reliable D call. Germline V gives CDR1 KGHSH, CDR2 LQKENI. The CDR3 loop spans 13 amino acids. The germline V and J ends were trimmed by 4 bases and 1 base, with 7 bases remaining between them. The CDR3 DNA reads TGTGCCAGCTCACTCGACTCGAACACTGAAGCTTTCTTT. It specifies CASSLDSNTEAFF.